These T cell receptor beta chains were read from a single sample in a study of CD8+ T cells in alopecia areata. TCRdb's copy holds only in-frame clones and misses some; the assay was immunoSEQ multiplex PCR. The sample records over 250,000 clones, roughly 63% being singletons. The sequencing here drew on CD4+ T cells sorted from blood, taken around week 54, from a patient treated with tofacitinib. These receptors originate from a human donor with alopecia areata. CDR3s include the opening cysteine and the closing phenylalanine or tryptophan. D genes are given only for firm matches. Expanded clones are given a class, and other clones once, few, many or no size at all.

cdr3_aa cdr3_nt clone_size j_call v_call d_call
CASTRSDTQYF TGTGCCAGCACACGATCAGATACGCAGTATTTT . TRBJ2-3 TRBV5-6 .
CASSSDRSNYGYTF TGTGCCAGCAGTTCAGACAGGTCTAACTATGGCTACACCTTC . TRBJ1-2 TRBV6-6 .
CSVALQPEAFF TGCAGCGTGGCCCTCCAGCCTGAAGCTTTCTTT . TRBJ1-1 TRBV29-1 .
CASSLRQGGRETQYF TGTGCCAGCAGCTTAAGACAGGGAGGTCGGGAGACCCAGTACTTC . TRBJ2-5 TRBV5-4 .
CSVDRTNEAFF TGCAGCGTTGACAGGACGAATGAAGCTTTCTTT . TRBJ1-1 TRBV29-1 .
CSVASGTGYNQPQHF TGCAGCGTCGCCAGCGGGACAGGGTACAATCAGCCCCAGCATTTT few TRBJ1-5 TRBV29-1 TRBD1
CASSAPPGLVGHEQYF TGTGCCAGCAGCGCACCCCCGGGGTTGGTGGGGCACGAGCAGTACTTC . TRBJ2-7 TRBV21-1 .
CASSGTPGGSGELFF TGTGCCAGCAGCGGGACACCCGGGGGTAGCGGGGAGCTGTTTTTT once TRBJ2-2 TRBV25-1 .
CASSLGPGSWTQYF TGTGCCAGCAGCTTAGGGCCGGGAAGTTGGACCCAGTACTTC . TRBJ2-5 TRBV5-4 .
CASSLGQGSDEQFF TGTGCCAGCAGCTTAGGACAGGGTAGCGATGAGCAGTTCTTC . TRBJ2-1 TRBV11-2 TRBD1
CASSQAYRGGARHF TGCGCCAGCAGCCAAGCTTATCGGGGGGGCGCCCGGCATTTT . TRBJ1-5 TRBV4-3 .
CASSRRQTLSSYEQYF TGTGCCAGCAGCCGACGACAGACGCTCAGCTCCTACGAGCAGTACTTC . TRBJ2-7 TRBV14 .
CASSEAGRHEQFF TGCGCCAGCAGCGAAGCGGGCAGGCATGAGCAGTTCTTC . TRBJ2-1 TRBV4-3 .
CASSLVGGQSRSPLHF TGTGCCAGCAGCTTGGTGGGGGGACAGTCCCGTTCACCCCTCCACTTT once TRBJ1-6 TRBV5-4 TRBD1
CASESTAEAFF TGTGCCAGCGAAAGTACCGCTGAAGCTTTCTTT . TRBJ1-1 TRBV7-9 .
CASSLSHGSSYNEQFF TGTGCCAGCAGCTTATCGCATGGGAGCTCCTACAATGAGCAGTTCTTC . TRBJ2-1 TRBV7-9 .
CASSLGLDFQETQYF TGCGCCAGCAGCTTGGGTCTAGACTTCCAAGAGACCCAGTACTTC . TRBJ2-5 TRBV5-1 .
CAWSDDGYGYTF TGTGCCTGGAGTGACGACGGCTATGGCTACACCTTC . TRBJ1-2 TRBV30 .
CASSLGQLYTEAFF TGTGCCAGCAGCCTCGGACAGCTTTACACTGAAGCTTTCTTT . TRBJ1-1 TRBV13 .
CAWSVRAYNEQFF TGTGCCTGGAGTGTACGGGCCTATAATGAGCAGTTCTTC . TRBJ2-1 TRBV30 .
CSVADLQGANTEAFF TGCAGCGTTGCAGATCTACAGGGGGCGAACACTGAAGCTTTCTTT . TRBJ1-1 TRBV29-1 TRBD1
CASSPSGNLGAAFF TGTGCCAGCAGCCCTTCCGGGAATCTAGGGGCGGCTTTCTTT . TRBJ1-1 TRBV11-2 .
CASRQGQGTGELFF TGTGCCAGCAGGCAAGGACAGGGAACCGGGGAGCTGTTTTTT few TRBJ2-2 TRBV7-9 TRBD1